The following is a T cell receptor beta chain sequence with its context. This entry belongs to a study of CD8+ T cells in alopecia areata. Sequencing relied on a cDNA template that was reverse transcribed from extracted RNA. Libraries were prepared by immunoSEQ multiplex PCR; TCRdb keeps only in-frame clonotypes and omits some of them. The sample yields over 150,000 clones, 45% to 70% seen once. The sequencing input was CD8+ T cells sorted from blood. This clonotype was obtained from a human donor in good health.

The CDR3 spells CASSYSPGGVGNEQFF. CDR3 sequence (DNA): TGTGCCAGCAGTTACTCGCCAGGGGGCGTAGGCAATGAGCAGTTCTTC. The chain employs TRBV6-5 and TRBJ2-1; 8 nucleotides align to TRBD1. The CDR3 is 16 amino acids. The J segment lost 6 bases and the V segment lost 0 bases, leaving 7 bases of the junction unmatched. CDR1 is MNHEY and CDR2 is SVGAGI in the germline V gene.